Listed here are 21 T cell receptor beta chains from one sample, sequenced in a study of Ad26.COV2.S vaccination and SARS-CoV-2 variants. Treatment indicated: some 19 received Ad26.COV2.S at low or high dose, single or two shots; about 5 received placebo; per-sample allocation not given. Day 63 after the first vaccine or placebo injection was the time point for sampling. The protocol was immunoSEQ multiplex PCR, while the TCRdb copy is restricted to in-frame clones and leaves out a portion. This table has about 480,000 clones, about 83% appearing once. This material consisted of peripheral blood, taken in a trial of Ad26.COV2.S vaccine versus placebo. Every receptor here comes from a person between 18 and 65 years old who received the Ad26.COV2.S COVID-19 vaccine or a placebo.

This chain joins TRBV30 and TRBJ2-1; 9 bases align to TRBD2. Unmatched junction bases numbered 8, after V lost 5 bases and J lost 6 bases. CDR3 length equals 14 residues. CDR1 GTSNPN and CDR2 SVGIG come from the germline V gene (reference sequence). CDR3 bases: TGTGCCTGGGTTTATGGGACTAGCAGCAATGAGCAGTTCTTC. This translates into CAWVYGTSSNEQFF.

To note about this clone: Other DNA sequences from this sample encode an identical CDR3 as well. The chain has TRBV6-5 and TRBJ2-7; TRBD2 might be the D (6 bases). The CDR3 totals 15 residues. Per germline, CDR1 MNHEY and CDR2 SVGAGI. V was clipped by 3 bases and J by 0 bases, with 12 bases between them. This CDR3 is CASSYALGGSYEQYF. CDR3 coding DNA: TGTGCCAGCAGTTATGCATTGGGGGGCTCCTACGAGCAGTACTTC.

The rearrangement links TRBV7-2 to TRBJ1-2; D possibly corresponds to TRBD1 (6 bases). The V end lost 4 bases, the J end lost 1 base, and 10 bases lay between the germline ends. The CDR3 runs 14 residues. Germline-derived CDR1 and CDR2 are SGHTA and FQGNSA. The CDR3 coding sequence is TGTGCCAGCAGCTCAATGGACAGTAACTATGGCTACACCTTC. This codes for CASSSMDSNYGYTF.

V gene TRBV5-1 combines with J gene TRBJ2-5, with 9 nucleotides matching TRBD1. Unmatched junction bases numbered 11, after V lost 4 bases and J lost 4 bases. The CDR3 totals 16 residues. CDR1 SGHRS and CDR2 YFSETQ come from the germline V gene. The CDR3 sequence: CASSGTGGAGGETQYF. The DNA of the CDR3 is TGCGCCAGCAGCGGAACAGGGGGCGCGGGCGGAGAGACCCAGTACTTC.

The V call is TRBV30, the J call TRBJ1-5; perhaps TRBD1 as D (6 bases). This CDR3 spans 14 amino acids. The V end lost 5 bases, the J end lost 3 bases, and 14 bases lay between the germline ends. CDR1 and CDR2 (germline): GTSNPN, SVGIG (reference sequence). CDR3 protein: CAWGLGQNNQPQHF. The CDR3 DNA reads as TGTGCCTGGGGCCTCGGACAGAACAATCAGCCCCAGCATTTT.

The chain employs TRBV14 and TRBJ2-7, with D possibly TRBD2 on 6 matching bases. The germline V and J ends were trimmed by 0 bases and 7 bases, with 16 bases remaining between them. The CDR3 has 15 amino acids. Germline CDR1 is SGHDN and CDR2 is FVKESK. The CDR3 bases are TGTGCCAGCAGCCAAGATCTTCCGGGAGTGGGGGAGCAGTACTTC. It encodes CASSQDLPGVGEQYF.

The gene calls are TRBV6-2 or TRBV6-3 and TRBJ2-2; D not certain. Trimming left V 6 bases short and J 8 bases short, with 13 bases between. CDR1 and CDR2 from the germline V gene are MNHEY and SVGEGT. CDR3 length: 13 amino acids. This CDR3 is CASSSTPMGELFF. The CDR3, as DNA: TGTGCCAGCAGCTCAACTCCCATGGGGGAGCTGTTTTTT.

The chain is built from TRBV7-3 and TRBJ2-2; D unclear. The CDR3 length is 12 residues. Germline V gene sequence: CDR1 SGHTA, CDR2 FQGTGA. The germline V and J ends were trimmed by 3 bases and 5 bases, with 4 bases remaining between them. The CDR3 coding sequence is TGTGCCAGCAGCTTTCGGACCGGGGAGCTGTTTTTT. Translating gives CASSFRTGELFF.

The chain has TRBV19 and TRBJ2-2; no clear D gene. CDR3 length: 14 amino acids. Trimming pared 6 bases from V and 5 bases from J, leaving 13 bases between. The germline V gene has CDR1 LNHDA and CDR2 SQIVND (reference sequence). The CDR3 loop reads CASRAGQNTGELFF. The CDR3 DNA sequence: TGTGCCAGTAGAGCCGGGCAAAATACCGGGGAGCTGTTTTTT.

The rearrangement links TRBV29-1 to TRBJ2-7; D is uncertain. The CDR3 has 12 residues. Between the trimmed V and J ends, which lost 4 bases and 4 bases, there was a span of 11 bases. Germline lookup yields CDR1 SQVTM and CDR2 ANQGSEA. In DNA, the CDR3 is TGCAGCGTTGCTGGTCCGTCGTACGAGCAGTACTTC. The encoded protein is CSVAGPSYEQYF.

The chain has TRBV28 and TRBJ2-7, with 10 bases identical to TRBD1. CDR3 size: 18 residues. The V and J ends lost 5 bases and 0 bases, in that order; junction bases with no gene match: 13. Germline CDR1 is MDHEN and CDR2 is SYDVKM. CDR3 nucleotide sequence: TGTGCCAGCAGTCCCCTCGACAGGGGGCGAGAGAGCTCCTACGAGCAGTACTTC. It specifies CASSPLDRGRESSYEQYF.

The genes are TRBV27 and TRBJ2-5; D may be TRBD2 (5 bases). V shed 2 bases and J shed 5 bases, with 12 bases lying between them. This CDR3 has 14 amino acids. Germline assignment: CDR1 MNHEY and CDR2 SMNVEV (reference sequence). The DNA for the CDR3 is TGTGCCAGCAGTTTAACCGGCGGGTGGGAGACCCAGTACTTC. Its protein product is CASSLTGGWETQYF.

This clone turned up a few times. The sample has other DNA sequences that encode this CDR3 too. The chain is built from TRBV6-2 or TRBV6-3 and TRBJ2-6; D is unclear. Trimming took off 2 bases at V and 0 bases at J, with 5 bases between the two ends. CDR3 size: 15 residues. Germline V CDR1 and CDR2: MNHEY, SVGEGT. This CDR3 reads CASSYGDSGANVLTF. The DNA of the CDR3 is TGTGCCAGCAGTTACGGGGACTCTGGGGCCAACGTCCTGACTTTC.

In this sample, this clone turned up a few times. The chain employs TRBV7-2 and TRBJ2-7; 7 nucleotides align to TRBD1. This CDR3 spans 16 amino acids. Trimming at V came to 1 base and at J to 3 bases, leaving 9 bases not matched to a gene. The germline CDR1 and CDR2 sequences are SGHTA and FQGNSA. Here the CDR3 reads CASSLGSPRTGYEQYF. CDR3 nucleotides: TGTGCCAGCAGCTTAGGTTCTCCCCGGACAGGCTACGAGCAGTACTTC.

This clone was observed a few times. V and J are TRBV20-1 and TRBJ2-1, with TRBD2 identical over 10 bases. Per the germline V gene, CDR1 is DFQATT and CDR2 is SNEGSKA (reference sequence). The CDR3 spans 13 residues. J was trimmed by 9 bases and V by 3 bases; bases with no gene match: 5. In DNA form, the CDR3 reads TGCAGTGCTAGTGATAGCGGGAGGAGTGAGCAGTTCTTC. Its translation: CSASDSGRSEQFF.

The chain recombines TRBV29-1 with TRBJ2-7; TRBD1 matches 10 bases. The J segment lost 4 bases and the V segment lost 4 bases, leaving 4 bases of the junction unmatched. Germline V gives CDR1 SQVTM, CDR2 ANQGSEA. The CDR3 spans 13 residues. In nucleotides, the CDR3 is TGCAGCGTTGCTTCGGGACAGGGGTACGAGCAGTACTTC. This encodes CSVASGQGYEQYF.

For the CDR3, the DNA is TGTGCCATCTCGGGGACAGGGGGGTCCAGGCCCCAGCATTTT. Its translation is CAISGTGGSRPQHF. The chain joins TRBV10-3 to TRBJ1-5, with 11 bases aligning to TRBD1. The CDR3 runs to 14 residues. In germline, CDR1 is ENHRY, CDR2 SYGVKD. Unmatched junction bases numbered 9, after V lost 8 bases and J lost 9 bases.

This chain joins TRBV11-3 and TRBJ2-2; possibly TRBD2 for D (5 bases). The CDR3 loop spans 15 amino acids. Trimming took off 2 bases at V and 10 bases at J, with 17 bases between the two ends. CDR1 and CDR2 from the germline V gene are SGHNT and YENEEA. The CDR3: CASSLQSTSPPELFF. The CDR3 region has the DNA TGTGCCAGCAGCTTACAGTCAACTAGTCCCCCGGAGCTGTTTTTT.

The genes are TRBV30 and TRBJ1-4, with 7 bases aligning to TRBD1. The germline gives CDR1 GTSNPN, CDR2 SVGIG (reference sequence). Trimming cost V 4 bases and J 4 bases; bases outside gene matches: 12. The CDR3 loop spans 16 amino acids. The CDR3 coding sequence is TGTGCCTGGAAGCCGCCGGGACAGTGGGTTAATGAAAAACTGTTTTTT. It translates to CAWKPPGQWVNEKLFF.

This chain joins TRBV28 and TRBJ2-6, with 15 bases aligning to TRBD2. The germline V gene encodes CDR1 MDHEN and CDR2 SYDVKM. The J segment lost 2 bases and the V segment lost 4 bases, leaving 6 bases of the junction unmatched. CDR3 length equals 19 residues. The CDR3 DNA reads TGTGCCAGCAGTTCTTCTGGACTAGCGGGAGGGGCTGGGGCCAACGTCCTGACTTTC. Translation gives CASSSSGLAGGAGANVLTF.

Here the CDR3 DNA reads TGCGCCAGCAGCCAAGAGAAGGGACAGGGTATTTCACCCCTCCACTTT. Translated, it gives CASSQEKGQGISPLHF. V usage is TRBV4-3 and J usage is TRBJ1-6, with 9 bases matching TRBD1. CDR1 and CDR2 (germline): LGHNA, YSLEER. This CDR3 contains 16 residues. The V segment lost 0 bases and the J segment 9 bases; nucleotides outside the gene matches: 6.